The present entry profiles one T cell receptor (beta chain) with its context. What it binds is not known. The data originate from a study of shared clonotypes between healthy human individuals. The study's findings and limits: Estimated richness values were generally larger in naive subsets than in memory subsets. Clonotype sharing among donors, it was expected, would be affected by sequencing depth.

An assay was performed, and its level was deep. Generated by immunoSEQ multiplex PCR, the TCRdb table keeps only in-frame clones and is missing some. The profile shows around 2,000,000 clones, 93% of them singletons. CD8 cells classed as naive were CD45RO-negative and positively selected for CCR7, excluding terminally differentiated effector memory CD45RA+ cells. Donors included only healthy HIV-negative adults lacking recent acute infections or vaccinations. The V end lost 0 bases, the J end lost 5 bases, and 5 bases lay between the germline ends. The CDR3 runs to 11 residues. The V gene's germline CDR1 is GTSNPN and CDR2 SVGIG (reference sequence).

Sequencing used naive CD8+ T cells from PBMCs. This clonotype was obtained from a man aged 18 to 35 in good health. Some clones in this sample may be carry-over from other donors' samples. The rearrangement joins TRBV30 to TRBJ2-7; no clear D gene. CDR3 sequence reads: CAWSVKHEQYF. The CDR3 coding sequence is TGTGCCTGGAGTGTAAAACACGAGCAGTACTTC.